This T cell receptor (beta chain) was found in a study of T cell clones after liver transplantation. Turning to the study itself: Without induction therapy, subjects received standard immunosuppression until 12-24 months post-transplant. Tolerance: complete withdrawal held at least one year, liver enzymes staying within twice normal.

Germline CDR1 and CDR2: MNHNS and SASEGT. The V end lost 5 bases, the J end lost 7 bases, and 10 bases lay between the germline ends. The CDR3 contains 12 residues. CD3+CD4+ and CD3+CD8+ cells were FACS-sorted from thawed unstimulated PBMCs. This clone was counted a few times. Its antigen is currently unknown. Broader study findings: In a couple of subjects, few donor cells limited the measurable donor-reactive repertoire.

The protocol was immunoSEQ multiplex PCR, while the TCRdb copy is restricted to in-frame clones and leaves out a portion. The data show tens of thousands of clones, 84% seen once. This sequence was found in a human patient who received a liver transplant. Some of the T cells may derive from the graft donor. J is TRBJ2-3 and V is TRBV6-1; D remains unclear. The sample in question was CD4+ T cells from blood, obtained around 48 months after liver transplant. CDR3 DNA: TGTGCCAGCAGTCTCCCATCCCATACGCAGTATTTT. It codes for CASSLPSHTQYF.